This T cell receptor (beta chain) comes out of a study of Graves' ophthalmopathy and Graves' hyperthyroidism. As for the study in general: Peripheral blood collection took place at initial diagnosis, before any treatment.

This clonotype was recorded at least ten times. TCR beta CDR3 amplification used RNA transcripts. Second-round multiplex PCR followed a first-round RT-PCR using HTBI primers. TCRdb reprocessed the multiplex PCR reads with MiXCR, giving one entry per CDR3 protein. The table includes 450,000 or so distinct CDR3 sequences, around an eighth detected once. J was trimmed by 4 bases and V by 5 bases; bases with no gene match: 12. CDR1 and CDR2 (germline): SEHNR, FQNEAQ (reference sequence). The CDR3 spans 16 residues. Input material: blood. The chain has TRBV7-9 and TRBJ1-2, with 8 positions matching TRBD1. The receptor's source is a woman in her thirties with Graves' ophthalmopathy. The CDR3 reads CASSPTPGQVVYGYTF. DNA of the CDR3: TGTGCCAGCAGCCCGACCCCGGGACAGGTTGTCTATGGCTACACCTTC. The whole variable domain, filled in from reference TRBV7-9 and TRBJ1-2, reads DTGVSQNPRHKITKRGQNVTFRCDPISEHNRLYWYRQTLGQGPEFLTYFQNEAQLEKSRLLSDRFSAERPKGSFSTLEIQRTEQGDSAMYLCASSPTPGQVVYGYTFGSGTRLTVV.